The sequence of this TCR beta chain was determined in a study of cytomegalovirus exposure and HLA in healthy donors (dated by TCRdb to the late 2010s). Background for the entire study: According to a later analysis, one platform produced both the 120 validation repertoires and the approximately 600 repertoires of the first cohort. The aim of the study was to test whether cataloging public T cell receptors could identify signatures of past pathogen exposure. A separate validation cohort of roughly 130 different subjects was used in addition to the approximately 640-subject first cohort. High-throughput TCR immunosequencing, statistical association of individual TCRs with disease status, and machine learning were combined to predict cytomegalovirus infection status.

Overall results and qualifications from the work: Subsequent analysis determined that TCRs grouped into clusters in the first cohort also showed a tendency toward co-occurrence across the 120 or so validation repertoires, and 90% to 95% of cluster scores exceeded 0. Cytomegalovirus status was reported to be diagnosed by the classifier with high specificity and sensitivity in both the original and validation cohorts. In the study, approximately 160 TCR beta chains were listed as associated with cytomegalovirus. The authors suggested that the approach could potentially be generalized to other disease states and immunological phenotypes. A later analysis lacked HLA typing for the validation cohort, so it scored co-occurrence in that cohort across all 130 or so repertoires. A few of the identified cytomegalovirus-associated TCR beta chains were confirmed in vitro to be specific for cytomegalovirus antigens. Across donors, most TCR sequences were observed very rarely, whereas some public TCRs were present in many individuals.

The library was built by means of the immunoSEQ multiplex PCR assay. The original pipeline was this. A statistical classification framework was built for diagnosing cytomegalovirus status from the catalog of TCR beta chain sequences. In its TCRdb copy, this immuneACCESS table keeps in-frame sequences only and misses some clones. Where compared with another copy, unresolved V genes explain less than half of these, and the others have no known cause. That table is the source of V, J and clone size, and D and trimming were worked out from the DNA. For this sample there are some 170,000 clones; approximately 86% appear just once. Roughly 3% of the sample goes to the ten largest clones. From the cysteine through the phenylalanine, the CDR3 covers 16 amino acids. Only CDR3 DNA is held: 48 bases, read in frame from base 1. CDR1 and CDR2 were assigned from the germline V gene (reference sequence) as LNHDA and SQIVND. V was cut back by 4 bases and J by 1 base, leaving a gap of 14 bases between them.

The donors belonged to the validation cohort of roughly 120 subjects, which was separate from the approximately 700-subject first cohort. About this clone: It has no known antigen specificity. There are no base qualities to consult, and no much larger clone falls within one base.

The sequence is built from TRBV19 and TRBJ1-5; D gene: possibly TRBD1, on 6 matching bases. The sequence was collected from a man aged 18 to 30 in good health and CMV-seropositive. The sequenced sample consisted of PBMCs. CDR3 loop: CASSTPGQGSNQPQHF. The nucleotide sequence reads TGTGCCAGTAGTACCCCCGGGCAGGGGAGCAATCAGCCCCAGCATTTT.